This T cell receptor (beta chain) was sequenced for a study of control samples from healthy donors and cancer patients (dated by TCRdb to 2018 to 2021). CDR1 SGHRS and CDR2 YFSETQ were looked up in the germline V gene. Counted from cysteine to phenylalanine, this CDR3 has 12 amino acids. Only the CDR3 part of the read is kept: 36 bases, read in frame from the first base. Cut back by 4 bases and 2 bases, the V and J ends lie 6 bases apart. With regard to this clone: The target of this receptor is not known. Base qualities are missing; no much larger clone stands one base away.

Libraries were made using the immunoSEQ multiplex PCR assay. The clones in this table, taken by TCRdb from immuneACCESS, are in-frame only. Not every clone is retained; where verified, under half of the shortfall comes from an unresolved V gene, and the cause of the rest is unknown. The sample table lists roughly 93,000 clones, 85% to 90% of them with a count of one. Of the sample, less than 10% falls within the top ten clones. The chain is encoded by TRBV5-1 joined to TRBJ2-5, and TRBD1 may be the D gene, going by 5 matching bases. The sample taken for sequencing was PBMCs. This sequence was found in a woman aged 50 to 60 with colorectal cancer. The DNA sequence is TGCGCCAGCAGCCAGGGTCAAGAGACCCAGTACTTC. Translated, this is CASSQGQETQYF. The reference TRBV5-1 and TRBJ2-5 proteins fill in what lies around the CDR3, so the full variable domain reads KAGVTQTPRYLIKTRGQQVTLSCSPISGHRSVSWYQQTPGQGLQFLFEYFSETQRNKGNFPGRFSGRQFSNSRSEMNVSTLELGDSALYLCASSQGQETQYFGPGTRLLVL.